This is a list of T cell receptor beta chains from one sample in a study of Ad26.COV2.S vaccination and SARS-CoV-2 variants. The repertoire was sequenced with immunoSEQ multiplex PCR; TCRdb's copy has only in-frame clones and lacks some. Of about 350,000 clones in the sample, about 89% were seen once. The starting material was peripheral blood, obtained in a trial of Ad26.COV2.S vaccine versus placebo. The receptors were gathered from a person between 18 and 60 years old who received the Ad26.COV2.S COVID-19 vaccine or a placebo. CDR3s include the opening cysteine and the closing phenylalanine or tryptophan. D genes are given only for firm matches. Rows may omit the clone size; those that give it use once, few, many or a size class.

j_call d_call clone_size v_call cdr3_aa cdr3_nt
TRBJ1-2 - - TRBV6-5 CASSYGRGDYGYTF TGTGCCAGCAGTTACGGTCGGGGGGACTATGGCTACACCTTC
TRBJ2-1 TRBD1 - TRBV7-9 CASTGSYNEQFF TGTGCCTCGACAGGGTCCTACAATGAGCAGTTCTTC
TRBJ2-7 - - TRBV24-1 CATSEGYEQYF TGTGCCACCAGTGAGGGGTACGAGCAGTACTTC
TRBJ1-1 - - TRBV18 CASSPNGNGNTEAFF TGTGCCAGCTCACCTAACGGAAACGGGAACACTGAAGCTTTCTTT
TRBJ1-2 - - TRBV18 CASSPQGRSNNYGYTF TGTGCCAGCTCACCACAAGGCAGGTCGAATAACTATGGCTACACCTTC
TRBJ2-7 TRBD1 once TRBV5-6 CASSFLAQGVYEQYF TGTGCCAGCAGCTTCCTGGCGCAGGGGGTCTACGAGCAGTACTTC
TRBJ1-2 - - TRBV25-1 CASSAAGAPVNYGYTF TGTGCCAGCAGTGCCGCGGGGGCGCCGGTTAACTATGGCTACACCTTC
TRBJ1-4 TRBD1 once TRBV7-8 CASSLEPGGPTNEKLFF TGTGCCAGCAGCTTAGAGCCAGGGGGCCCAACTAATGAAAAACTGTTTTTT
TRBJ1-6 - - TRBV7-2 CASSLAGAMSSYNSPLHF TGTGCCAGCAGCTTAGCAGGGGCAATGAGCTCCTATAATTCACCCCTCCACTTT
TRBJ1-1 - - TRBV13 CASSLGQLNTEAFF TGTGCCAGCAGCTTAGGCCAGCTGAACACTGAAGCTTTCTTT
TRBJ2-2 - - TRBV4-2 CASSPRLANTGELFF TGTGCCAGCAGCCCGAGGCTAGCGAACACCGGGGAGCTGTTTTTT
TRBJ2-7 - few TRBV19 CASSGDGASSYEQYF TGTGCCAGTAGTGGGGACGGAGCAAGCTCCTACGAGCAGTACTTC
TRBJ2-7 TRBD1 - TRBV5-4 CASSPGQDSYEQYF TGTGCCAGCAGCCCGGGACAGGACTCCTACGAGCAGTACTTC
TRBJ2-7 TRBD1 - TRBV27 CASSLRQGLGEQYF TGTGCCAGCAGTCTCAGACAGGGGTTAGGCGAGCAGTACTTC
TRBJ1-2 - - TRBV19 CAIGGLGYGYTF TGTGCCATTGGGGGGCTCGGCTATGGCTACACCTTC
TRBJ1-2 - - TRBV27 CASSLLGADVYYGYTF TGTGCCAGCAGTTTACTGGGGGCCGATGTTTACTATGGCTACACCTTC
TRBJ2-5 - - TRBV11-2 CASSLNSQETQYF TGTGCCAGCAGCTTGAACAGTCAAGAGACCCAGTACTTC
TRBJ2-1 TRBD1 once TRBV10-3 CATTGDVDYNEQFF TGTGCCACAACAGGGGACGTTGATTACAATGAGCAGTTCTTC
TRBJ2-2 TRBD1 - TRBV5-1 CASSFGTGTNTGELFF TGCGCCAGCAGCTTTGGGACAGGAACGAACACCGGGGAGCTGTTTTTT
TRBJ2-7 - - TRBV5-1 CASSLEDSYEQYF TGCGCCAGCAGCTTAGAGGACAGCTACGAGCAGTACTTC
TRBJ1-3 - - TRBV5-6 CASSLLRRQTFGNTIYF TGTGCCAGCAGCTTGTTAAGGCGACAGACTTTTGGAAACACCATATATTTT
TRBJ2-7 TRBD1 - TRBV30 CAWSSGQGYEQYF TGTGCCTGGAGTTCCGGACAGGGGTACGAGCAGTACTTC
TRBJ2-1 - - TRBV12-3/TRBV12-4 CASSLMGAIEQFF TGTGCCAGCAGTTTAATGGGGGCCATTGAGCAGTTCTTC
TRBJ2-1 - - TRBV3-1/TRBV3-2 CASSQVGHRTADEQFF TGTGCCAGCAGCCAAGTAGGACATCGAACGGCAGATGAGCAGTTCTTC
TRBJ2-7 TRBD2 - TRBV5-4 CASSSPAGGGKTGEQYF TGTGCCAGCAGCTCCCCTGCGGGGGGGGGCAAAACGGGGGAGCAGTACTTC
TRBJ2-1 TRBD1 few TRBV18 CASSPGQGSYNEQFF TGTGCCAGCTCACCTGGACAGGGTTCCTACAATGAGCAGTTCTTC
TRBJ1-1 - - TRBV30 CAWSRGVNTEAFF TGTGCCTGGAGTCGGGGAGTGAACACTGAAGCTTTCTTT